This entry concerns a single T cell receptor (beta chain). The antigen remains unidentified. This record belongs to a study of identical twins. Broader study findings: The abundant beta clonotypes from cord blood had fewer insertions, and memory repertoires had none of this. Conclusions were drawn cross-sectionally by statistical analysis, without following the same donors. The models systematically underestimated how much out-of-frame TCR alpha was shared in monozygotic twins.

Each CDR3 protein gets one entry after TCRdb re-called the 5' RACE reads with MiXCR. Of around 510,000 distinct CDR3 sequences listed, more than 13% were seen once; the top ten hold 0.98%. Germline lookup yields CDR1 SGHRS and CDR2 YFSETQ. V lost 3 bases, J lost 4 bases, and 9 bases stayed unmatched. The CDR3 is 15 residues long. The same data also contributed to another study, on yellow fever vaccine responses in identical twins. This second study notes: Reportedly, the T cell response mounted by twins to vaccine seemed partly convergent, partly personalized.

The source is a woman in her late teens or twenties in good health. The sequenced material came from CD4+ T cells sorted from blood. This sequence joins TRBV5-1 and TRBJ1-2; 7 nucleotides align to TRBD1. For the CDR3, the DNA is TGCGCCAGCAGCTCCGCCGGGACAGCGAGCTATGGCTACACCTTC. This translates into CASSSAGTASYGYTF.